One sample yielded the 27 T cell receptor beta chains listed below, sequenced in a study of T cells in tuberculosis. Time point denoted: new active TB diagnosis, blood taken before or within 7 days of starting treatment. The repertoire was sequenced with immunoSEQ multiplex PCR; TCRdb's copy has only in-frame clones and lacks some. The data contain tens of thousands of clones, around 90% of them singletons. The sample was PBMCs, taken at tuberculosis diagnosis. The receptor source for this set is an adult with tuberculosis.

The chain joins TRBV7-9 to TRBJ2-1, with TRBD2 identical over 7 bases. Per germline, CDR1 SEHNR and CDR2 FQNEAQ (reference sequence). The V gene end was trimmed by 2 bases and the J gene end by 6 bases; junction bases not matched to a gene: 13. The CDR3 has 17 amino acids. DNA of the CDR3: TGTGCCAGCAGCTTAAACCCTAGCGGAGGCCCCCTCAATGAGCAGTTCTTC. Residues: CASSLNPSGGPLNEQFF.

This chain connects TRBV7-2 to TRBJ2-1; D unclear. Looked up from germline, CDR1 is SGHTA and CDR2 is FQGNSA. Trimming pared 2 bases from V and 5 bases from J, leaving 13 bases between. There are 15 residues in the CDR3. The CDR3 reads CASSLFGQNNNEQFF. The CDR3, as DNA: TGTGCCAGCAGCTTATTTGGGCAGAACAACAATGAGCAGTTCTTC.

The genes are TRBV5-5 and TRBJ1-2; 7 bases line up with TRBD1. Per the germline V gene, CDR1 is SGHKS and CDR2 is YYEKEE (reference sequence). After removal of 3 bases from V and 4 bases from J, the junction contained 12 bases not matched to a gene. There are 16 residues in the CDR3. The chain's CDR3 is CASSYGTGEVLYGYTF. DNA for the CDR3: TGTGCCAGCAGCTACGGCACAGGGGAGGTCCTCTATGGCTACACCTTC.

The chain couples TRBV5-6 to TRBJ1-4; TRBD1 might be the D (5 bases). CDR1 and CDR2 from the germline V gene are SGHDT and YYEEEE. V was shortened by 0 bases and J by 7 bases, with 13 bases between the two germline ends. CDR3 length equals 15 residues. DNA for the CDR3: TGTGCCAGCAGCTTGGTTGGGGGGATCGGTGAAAAACTGTTTTTT. This sequence encodes CASSLVGGIGEKLFF.

There are a few counts of this clone. The rearrangement uses TRBV7-2 and TRBJ1-2; the D gene is possibly TRBD1 (5 bases). Germline CDR1 SGHTA, CDR2 FQGNSA. This CDR3 spans 12 amino acids. Trimming left V 5 bases short and J 6 bases short, with 10 bases between. The CDR3 sequence is CASSTFRDGYTF. The CDR3 DNA reads as TGTGCCAGCAGCACCTTCAGGGATGGCTACACCTTC.

The V call is TRBV15, the J call TRBJ1-2; 8 positions agree with TRBD1. Germline-derived CDR1 and CDR2 are LNHNV and YYDKDF (reference sequence). The CDR3 spans 13 residues. The V and J ends lost 8 bases and 0 bases, in that order; junction bases with no gene match: 2. The CDR3 spells CATGQGPNYGYTF. In DNA form, the CDR3 reads TGTGCCACCGGACAGGGACCTAACTATGGCTACACCTTC.

DNA of the CDR3: TGTGCCAGCAGCCCCTACGATCTACCCATCTATGGCTACACCTTC. It codes for CASSPYDLPIYGYTF. This sequence joins TRBV7-8 and TRBJ1-2; D gene ambiguous. Germline lookup yields CDR1 SGHVS and CDR2 FQNEAQ. The CDR3 has 15 residues. V gave up 5 bases and J gave up 4 bases, with 17 bases separating them.

This CDR3 reads CASSEFRNNQPQHF. CDR3 nucleotides: TGTGCCAGCAGTGAATTCCGTAACAATCAGCCCCAGCATTTT. The rearrangement joins TRBV6-1 to TRBJ1-5; unclear D gene. Germline assignment: CDR1 MNHNS and CDR2 SASEGT. The CDR3 has 14 amino acids. V shed 2 bases and J shed 3 bases, with 8 bases lying between them.

The V gene is TRBV18, the J gene TRBJ1-3; D possibly corresponds to TRBD1 (6 bases). Germline V gives CDR1 KGHSH, CDR2 LQKENI. V shed 2 bases and J shed 2 bases, with 13 bases lying between them. This CDR3 is 16 amino acids long. DNA for the CDR3: TGTGCCAGCTCACCATTGAGCAGGGGTACTGGAAACACCATATATTTT. It encodes CASSPLSRGTGNTIYF. Supplemented by reference TRBV18 and TRBJ1-3, the full variable domain reads NAGVMQNPRHLVRRRGQEARLRCSPMKGHSHVYWYRQLPEEGLKFMVYLQKENIIDESGMPKERFSAEFPKEGPSILRIQQVVRGDSAAYFCASSPLSRGTGNTIYFGEGSWLTVV.

This chain connects TRBV5-1 to TRBJ1-4; 9 nucleotides agree with TRBD1. Unmatched junction bases numbered 4, after V lost 2 bases and J lost 5 bases. The germline gives CDR1 SGHRS, CDR2 YFSETQ. This CDR3 has 15 residues. Here the CDR3 DNA reads TGCGCCAGCAGCTTTGTAGGGACAGGGAATGAAAAACTGTTTTTT. Protein product: CASSFVGTGNEKLFF.

The CDR3 region is CASSPRGNTGELFF. The CDR3 DNA sequence: TGTGCCAGCAGTCCCCGGGGAAACACCGGGGAGCTGTTTTTT. The J gene is TRBJ2-2, the V gene TRBV2; maybe TRBD2 (5 bases). The V end was cut by 5 bases, the J end by 2 bases, with 9 bases between. Germline-derived CDR1 and CDR2 are SNHLY and FYNNEI. The CDR3 sequence is 14 residues long.

This clone was seen more than once but under ten times. The chain joins TRBV4-2 to TRBJ1-2, with D perhaps TRBD1 (6 bases). The CDR3 contains 16 residues. V lost 4 bases and J lost 6, with 21 bases in between. Germline V gene lookup returns CDR1 LGHNA and CDR2 YNFKEQ. CDR3 sequence: CASSLDGSRGENGYTF. CDR3 DNA: TGTGCCAGCAGCCTAGACGGTAGCAGGGGTGAAAATGGCTACACCTTC.

The chain has TRBV19 and TRBJ1-1; D possibly corresponds to TRBD1 (6 bases). This CDR3 has 13 amino acids. V gave up 5 bases and J gave up 5 bases, with 12 bases separating them. Germline V gives CDR1 LNHDA, CDR2 SQIVND (reference sequence). For the CDR3, the DNA is TGTGCCAGTAGTGATGACAGGTATACTGAAGCTTTCTTT. Translated, it gives CASSDDRYTEAFF.

The chain employs TRBV19 and TRBJ1-4; possible D gene TRBD1, 6 bases. The CDR3 covers 17 residues. V shed 5 bases and J shed 1 base, with 17 bases lying between them. The germline V gene has CDR1 LNHDA and CDR2 SQIVND (reference sequence). The CDR3 DNA reads TGTGCCAGTAGTCCCGCCGACAGGATGATAACTAATGAAAAACTGTTTTTT. It is translated as CASSPADRMITNEKLFF.

The CDR3 nucleotides read TGTGCCAGCAGCGTGACAGGGAGAGGAGGCTACACCTTC. It codes for CASSVTGRGGYTF. V and J are TRBV9 and TRBJ1-2; TRBD1 matches at 7 bases. This CDR3 region has 13 residues. Germline values: CDR1 SGDLS, CDR2 YYNGEE. V lost 2 bases, J lost 8 bases, and 6 bases stayed unmatched. Looking up the rest from reference TRBV9 and TRBJ1-2 gives the full variable domain: DSGVTQTPKHLITATGQRVTLRCSPRSGDLSVYWYQQSLDQGLQFLIQYYNGEERAKGNILERFSAQQFPDLHSELNLSSLELGDSALYFCASSVTGRGGYTFGSGTRLTVV.

The chain uses TRBV6-5 and TRBJ2-7, with 12 bases aligning to TRBD2. CDR1 MNHEY and CDR2 SVGAGI come from the germline V gene. J gave up 2 bases and V 2 bases, and 4 bases lay outside the gene matches. There are 16 residues in the CDR3. The CDR3 is CASSYEPSGRAYEQYF. The DNA of the CDR3 is TGTGCCAGCAGTTACGAACCTAGCGGGAGGGCCTACGAGCAGTACTTC.

The chain uses TRBV7-3 and TRBJ1-1; no reliable D call. The CDR3 is 14 amino acids. The germline V and J ends were trimmed by 2 bases and 5 bases, with 12 bases remaining between them. CDR1 SGHTA and CDR2 FQGTGA come from the germline V gene. CDR3 loop: CASSLGGLGTEAFF. The CDR3 DNA reads TGTGCCAGCAGCTTAGGCGGGTTGGGAACTGAAGCTTTCTTT.

This chain joins TRBV7-7 and TRBJ2-1; TRBD2 matches at 8 bases. V dropped 2 bases and J dropped 3; count of bases not matched to a gene: 3. Germline V gene lookup returns CDR1 SSHAT and CDR2 FNYEAQ (reference sequence). The CDR3 contains 15 residues. CDR3 nucleotides: TGTGCCAGCAGCTTATCTAGCGGGCTCTACAATGAGCAGTTCTTC. It specifies CASSLSSGLYNEQFF.

The chain employs TRBV19 and TRBJ1-3; D is unclear. Germline V CDR1 and CDR2: LNHDA, SQIVND (reference sequence). V was cut by 1 base and J by 2 bases, with 3 bases left in between. The CDR3 has 13 amino acids. CDR3 sequence (DNA): TGTGCCAGTAGTATAGGAGCTGGAAACACCATATATTTT. This sequence encodes CASSIGAGNTIYF.

The V call is TRBV18, the J call TRBJ2-7; 8 bases map to TRBD2. After removal of 1 base from V and 5 bases from J, the junction contained 13 bases not matched to a gene. The CDR3 consists of 17 residues. Germline CDR1 and CDR2: KGHSH and LQKENI. The CDR3 reads CASSPQASGLTGDEQYF. The CDR3 bases are TGTGCCAGCTCACCACAGGCTAGCGGGCTCACCGGGGACGAGCAGTACTTC.

V usage is TRBV7-9 and J usage is TRBJ2-7, with TRBD1 identical over 7 bases. Germline lookup yields CDR1 SEHNR and CDR2 FQNEAQ (reference sequence). The V gene end was trimmed by 3 bases and the J gene end by 2 bases; junction bases not matched to a gene: 4. The CDR3 contains 14 residues. CDR3 in amino acids: CASSFLGQAYEQYF. The CDR3 DNA sequence: TGTGCCAGCAGCTTCCTCGGACAGGCCTACGAGCAGTACTTC.

The chain recombines TRBV6-5 with TRBJ2-7; 11 bases align to TRBD2. After removal of 4 bases from V and 3 bases from J, the junction contained 2 bases not matched to a gene. There are 14 residues in the CDR3. Germline V gene sequence: CDR1 MNHEY, CDR2 SVGAGI. CDR3 coding DNA: TGTGCCAGCAGTTTTACTAGCGGGAGCTACGAGCAGTACTTC. The encoded protein is CASSFTSGSYEQYF.

The chain uses TRBV7-6 and TRBJ1-3; D not resolved. Germline V gives CDR1 SGHVS, CDR2 FNYEAQ. The CDR3 is made up of 15 amino acids. Trimming stripped 3 bases from V and 0 bases from J, with 9 bases between. The CDR3 is CASSLGRNSGNTIYF. The CDR3 nucleotides are TGTGCCAGCAGCTTGGGCAGAAACTCTGGAAACACCATATATTTT.

This clone was seen once. The chain has TRBV7-2 and TRBJ1-1; D is perhaps TRBD1 (5 bases). This CDR3 has 13 residues. Trimming removed 1 base at V and 10 bases at J, with 13 bases between. Germline V CDR1 and CDR2: SGHTA, FQGNSA. The DNA for the CDR3 is TGTGCCAGCAGCTTAGGCAGAACCACAGGAGCTTTCTTT. As protein: CASSLGRTTGAFF.

V and J are TRBV5-1 and TRBJ2-7; D is possibly TRBD1 (6 bases). CDR1 SGHRS and CDR2 YFSETQ come from the germline V gene. Trimming removed 3 bases at V and 4 bases at J, with 11 bases between. The CDR3 is made up of 13 amino acids. The CDR3 sequence is CASSSTGIYEQYF. The DNA for the CDR3 is TGCGCCAGCAGCTCCACAGGGATTTACGAGCAGTACTTC.

CDR3 bases: TGCGCCAGCAGCTTACAGGGTAGTGAGCAGTTCTTC. Encoded protein: CASSLQGSEQFF. This rearrangement joins TRBV5-1 to TRBJ2-1; D may be TRBD1 (6 bases). CDR1 is SGHRS and CDR2 is YFSETQ in the germline V gene. V lost 2 bases to trimming and J lost 9 bases, with 9 bases between them. The CDR3 consists of 12 residues.

The V call is TRBV7-8, the J call TRBJ1-5; D is ambiguous. V shed 6 bases and J shed 7 bases, with 13 bases lying between them. CDR3 length: 13 residues. Germline V gene data show CDR1 as SGHVS and CDR2 as FQNEAQ. The CDR3: CASSYSEGQPQHF. In DNA, the CDR3 is TGTGCCAGCAGTTATTCAGAGGGCCAGCCCCAGCATTTT.